This T cell receptor beta chain was observed in a study of blood T cell repertoires in COVID-19. In the study overall: Acute and convalescent COVID-19 specimens originated in the United States, Italy and Spain. In each case, the material was cDNA or gDNA derived from T cells, B-cell-depleted T cells, or PBMCs.

Assay: immunoSEQ multiplex PCR; the TCRdb copy retains only in-frame clones and omits some. Of 150,000 to 200,000 clones in the sample, 79% are singletons; the top ten hold approximately 7.7%. There are 15 residues in the CDR3. Germline loops: CDR1 GTSNPN, CDR2 SVGIG (reference sequence). The germline V and J ends were trimmed by 0 bases and 0 bases, with 11 bases remaining between them. The sequenced material came from peripheral blood. This sequence was found in a woman aged 60-75 years with COVID-19, enrolled during active disease. The chain employs TRBV30 and TRBJ1-1, with D possibly being TRBD1 (5 bases). As DNA, the CDR3 is TGTGCCTGGAGTGTACTGGAGGGGATGAACACTGAAGCTTTCTTT. This codes for CAWSVLEGMNTEAFF.